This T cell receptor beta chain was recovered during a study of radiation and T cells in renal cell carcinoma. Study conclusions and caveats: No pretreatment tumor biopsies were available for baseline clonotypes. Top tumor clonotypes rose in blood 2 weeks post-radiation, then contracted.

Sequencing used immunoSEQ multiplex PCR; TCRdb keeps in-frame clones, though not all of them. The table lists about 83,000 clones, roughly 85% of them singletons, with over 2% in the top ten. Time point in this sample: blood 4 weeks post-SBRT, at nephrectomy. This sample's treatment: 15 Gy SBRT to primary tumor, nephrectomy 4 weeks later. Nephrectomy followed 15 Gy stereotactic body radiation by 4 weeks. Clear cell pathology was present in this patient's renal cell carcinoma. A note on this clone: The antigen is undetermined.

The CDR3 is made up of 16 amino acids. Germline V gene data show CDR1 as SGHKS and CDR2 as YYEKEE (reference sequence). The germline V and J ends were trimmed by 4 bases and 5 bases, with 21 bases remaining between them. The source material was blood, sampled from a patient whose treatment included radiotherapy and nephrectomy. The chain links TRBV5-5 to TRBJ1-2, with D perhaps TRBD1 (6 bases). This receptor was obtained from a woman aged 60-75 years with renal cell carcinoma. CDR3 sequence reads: CASSPVGGRTSYGYTF. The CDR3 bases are TGTGCCAGCAGCCCGGTCGGGGGGCGCACCTCTTATGGCTACACCTTC. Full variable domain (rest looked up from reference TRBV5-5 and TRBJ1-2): DAGVTQSPTHLIKTRGQQVTLRCSPISGHKSVSWYQQVLGQGPQFIFQYYEKEERGRGNFPDRFSARQFPNYSSELNVNALLLGDSALYLCASSPVGGRTSYGYTFGSGTRLTVV.